The T cell receptor beta chain under discussion was sequenced for a study of T-cell reconstitution after alpha-beta-depleted transplantation in children. Germline loops: CDR1 SQVTM, CDR2 ANQGSEA. The CDR3 contains 15 residues. Deletions cut 1 base from V and 1 base from J, with 8 bases between. This clonotype was seen only a few times. Its antigen is currently unknown. Study outcomes and limitations: The origin of alpha-beta T cells about two months after transplant was reportedly several hundred expanded graft clones.

The TCRbeta library was prepared with unique molecular identifiers. TCRdb reprocessed the PCR reads via MiXCR and lists one record per CDR3 protein. The repertoire holds fewer than 700,000 distinct CDR3 sequences, with over 10% as singletons. The receptor was isolated from a male patient younger than 18 who had a stem cell transplant for acute myeloid leukemia, so the T cells may come from the graft donor. The V call is TRBV29-1, the J call TRBJ2-6; maybe TRBD2 (5 bases). The input for sequencing was PBMCs, mostly from graft donor cells, taken 360 days after TCRalphabeta/CD19-depleted stem cell transplant. Written as DNA, the CDR3 is TGCAGCGTTGAAGCCGGAGGTTCTGGGGCCAACGTCCTGACTTTC. Its translation is CSVEAGGSGANVLTF.